This T cell receptor beta chain is drawn from a study of shared T cell receptors in the human thymus. Repertoires were generated with immunoSEQ multiplex PCR, while TCRdb's copy carries only in-frame clones and drops some. Among under 700,000 clones listed, around three quarters were seen once. V was pared by 4 bases and J by 3 bases, with 9 bases of the junction left unmatched. Germline V CDR1 and CDR2: SGHNT, YYREEE (reference sequence). The CDR3 contains 16 residues. This clone has a single count. This sample also appeared in a second study, on human thymus T cells. That source adds: Finnish infants who were healthy and having corrective surgery for congenital heart defects made up the donors. Thymic samples were excised during corrective heart operations. Apparent bias marked the V and J gene usage of thymic and blood repertoires.

The sequence derives from a boy younger than two with a congenital heart defect. The genes are TRBV5-4 and TRBJ1-3; TRBD1 matches 8 bases. Specimen: thymocytes. CDR3 region: CASSRWQGALGNTIYF. In nucleotides, the CDR3 is TGTGCCAGCAGCCGTTGGCAGGGGGCGCTTGGAAACACCATATATTTT.